This passage covers 21 T cell receptor beta chains from one sample sequenced in a study of cytomegalovirus exposure and HLA in healthy donors. PCR primers comprised 60 Vbeta and 13 Jbeta primers. Method: immunoSEQ multiplex PCR; TCRdb's copy keeps in-frame clones and lacks some. The sample yields about 200,000 clones, roughly 80% seen once. Sequencing used PBMCs. These receptors all stem from a man between 25 and 39 years old in good health and CMV-seronegative.

CDR3 bases: TGTGCCAGCAGCCCACAGGGCAATCAGCCCCAGCATTTT. It encodes CASSPQGNQPQHF. The V and J genes are TRBV6-1 and TRBJ1-5; tentative D call: TRBD1 (5 bases). Looked up from germline, CDR1 is MNHNS and CDR2 is SASEGT. This CDR3 is 13 amino acids long. Trimming left V 6 bases short and J 2 bases short, with 8 bases between.

CDR3 region: CASSQGTGVDYEQYF. CDR3 coding DNA: TGCGCCAGCAGCCAAGGGACAGGGGTTGACTACGAGCAGTACTTC. This chain joins TRBV4-3 and TRBJ2-7, with TRBD1 identical over 9 bases. This CDR3 contains 15 residues. With 1 base clipped from V and 3 bases from J, the junction kept 4 bases outside the gene matches. Germline V gene lookup returns CDR1 LGHNA and CDR2 YSLEER.

The V call is TRBV6-5, the J call TRBJ1-5; D remains unclear. CDR1 MNHEY and CDR2 SVGAGI come from the germline V gene. The V and J ends lost 5 bases and 2 bases respectively, with 7 bases between them. The CDR3 length is 13 residues. CDR3 protein: CASSRSRNQPQHF. In DNA, the CDR3 is TGTGCCAGCAGTCGGAGTCGCAATCAGCCCCAGCATTTT.

The gene calls are TRBV19 and TRBJ2-6, with D tentatively TRBD1 (6 bases). The CDR3 consists of 18 residues. Per the germline V gene, CDR1 is LNHDA and CDR2 is SQIVND (reference sequence). With 4 bases removed from V and 4 bases from J, the gap between germline ends came to 20 bases. CDR3 sequence: CASSTMGQGPSGANVLTF. Written as DNA, the CDR3 is TGTGCCAGTAGTACGATGGGCCAGGGGCCTTCGGGGGCCAACGTCCTGACTTTC.

The gene calls are TRBV7-9 and TRBJ1-2, with D uncertain. Trimming cost V 3 bases and J 6 bases, with 8 bases left between them. The CDR3 runs 12 residues. Per the germline V gene, CDR1 is SEHNR and CDR2 is FQNEAQ (reference sequence). CDR3 coding DNA: TGTGCCAGCAGCTTCTCGGGGAATGGCTACACCTTC. The encoded protein is CASSFSGNGYTF.

The chain has TRBV18 and TRBJ1-2, with D perhaps TRBD1 (6 bases). V lost 3 bases and J 4 bases, leaving 15 bases between the germline ends. Germline V gene lookup returns CDR1 KGHSH and CDR2 LQKENI. This CDR3 contains 15 residues. Here the CDR3 reads CASSPVEDSRYGYTF. The DNA for the CDR3 is TGTGCCAGCTCACCTGTAGAGGACAGCCGCTATGGCTACACCTTC.

The rearrangement links TRBV7-9 to TRBJ2-1; TRBD1 might be the D (5 bases). CDR3 length equals 19 residues. In germline, CDR1 is SEHNR, CDR2 FQNEAQ (reference sequence). V was pared by 1 base and J by 4 bases, with 23 bases between. The CDR3 loop reads CASSLGSPNPDSFYNEQFF. The CDR3 bases are TGTGCCAGCAGCTTAGGTTCCCCCAACCCCGACAGCTTTTACAATGAGCAGTTCTTC.

This clone came up once. The chain uses TRBV10-3 and TRBJ2-1; 8 positions agree with TRBD2. Germline V gives CDR1 ENHRY, CDR2 SYGVKD. CDR3 length: 18 amino acids. The V segment lost 7 bases and the J segment 0 bases; nucleotides outside the gene matches: 14. In nucleotides, the CDR3 is TGTGCCATCACCCCCGGGTCACTAGCGGTTAGCTCCTACAATGAGCAGTTCTTC. Translating it yields CAITPGSLAVSSYNEQFF.

This clone occurred a few times. The chain joins TRBV2 to TRBJ1-1; D remains ambiguous. This CDR3 is 12 amino acids long. Trimming removed 5 bases at V and 7 bases at J, with 11 bases between. Germline CDR1 reads SNHLY; CDR2 reads FYNNEI. CDR3 nucleotide sequence: TGTGCCAGCAGTTCAGGAAACGGTGAAGCTTTCTTT. Amino acid sequence: CASSSGNGEAFF.

CDR3 amino acids: CATGRSGTGMVSAQYF. CDR3 nucleotides: TGTGCCACGGGGAGATCCGGGACAGGAATGGTCTCGGCGCAGTATTTT. V is TRBV14 and J is TRBJ2-3; 8 bases are a match to TRBD1. This CDR3 comprises 16 residues. V shed 10 bases and J 10 bases; nucleotides not matched to a gene: 22. Germline V gene data show CDR1 as SGHDN and CDR2 as FVKESK.

The genes are TRBV5-1 and TRBJ2-7; tentative D call: TRBD1 (5 bases). The CDR3 length is 13 residues. V shed 3 bases and J shed 3 bases, with 10 bases lying between them. Germline lookup yields CDR1 SGHRS and CDR2 YFSETQ. The CDR3 sequence: CASSSGIGYEQYF. The CDR3 DNA reads as TGCGCCAGCAGCTCAGGGATCGGCTACGAGCAGTACTTC.

The J gene is TRBJ2-5, the V gene TRBV6-1; tentative D call: TRBD2 (6 bases). V lost 8 bases and J lost 4, with 17 bases in between. Germline assignment: CDR1 MNHNS and CDR2 SASEGT. The CDR3 has 14 amino acids. The DNA for the CDR3 is TGTGCCAGCGATCCCTCGGGGGTTTTAGAGACCCAGTACTTC. This sequence encodes CASDPSGVLETQYF.

This clone appeared a single time. The chain is built from TRBV9 and TRBJ2-3; a weak D match, TRBD2 (6 bases). The CDR3 totals 16 residues. The V end was cut by 0 bases, the J end by 3 bases, with 14 bases between. Per the germline V gene, CDR1 is SGDLS and CDR2 is YYNGEE. CDR3 nucleotides: TGTGCCAGCAGCGTAGCGGACGGGGGAAGGACAGATACGCAGTATTTT. Translation gives CASSVADGGRTDTQYF.

CDR3 sequence reads: CASSQVPGGHTEAFF. The CDR3 DNA reads TGTGCCAGCAGTCAGGTCCCAGGTGGTCACACTGAAGCTTTCTTT. This chain uses TRBV6-5 with TRBJ1-1, with D uncertain. Germline-derived CDR1 and CDR2 are MNHEY and SVGAGI. Trimming stripped 5 bases from V and 3 bases from J, with 16 bases between. This CDR3 contains 15 residues.

This chain uses TRBV18 with TRBJ2-7, with 8 nucleotides matching TRBD1. CDR1 KGHSH and CDR2 LQKENI come from the germline V gene. J was trimmed by 6 bases and V by 0 bases; bases with no gene match: 7. The CDR3 covers 15 residues. For the CDR3, the DNA is TGTGCCAGCTCACCACCGGAGGCAGGGGGCCTCGAGCAGTACTTC. Its protein is CASSPPEAGGLEQYF.

This chain connects TRBV5-6 to TRBJ2-5; the D is unclear. The end of the DNA aligns better with TRBJ2-7, so the J call may be wrong. This CDR3 comprises 11 residues. Germline CDR1 is SGHDT and CDR2 is YYEEEE. CDR3 bases: TGTGCCAGCTCGAACTCCTACGAGCAGTACTTC. Translated: CASSNSYEQYF.

The V and J genes are TRBV19 and TRBJ2-7, with 7 positions matching TRBD1. The germline V gene encodes CDR1 LNHDA and CDR2 SQIVND (reference sequence). This CDR3 comprises 18 residues. V was pared by 5 bases and J by 2 bases, with 18 bases of the junction left unmatched. The CDR3 protein is CASSLRGGSTLSTYEQYF. The CDR3 region has the DNA TGTGCCAGTAGTCTTCGAGGGGGCAGTACTCTTTCTACCTACGAGCAGTACTTC.

The chain employs TRBV9 and TRBJ1-1; 9 bases line up with TRBD1. The CDR3 extends over 13 amino acids. V lost 2 bases and J lost 5; bases outside the gene matches: 1. Germline lookup yields CDR1 SGDLS and CDR2 YYNGEE. The CDR3 loop is CASSVGTGTEAFF. In nucleotides, the CDR3 is TGTGCCAGCAGCGTCGGGACAGGGACTGAAGCTTTCTTT.

The chain carries TRBV7-6 and TRBJ1-5; the match to TRBD1 covers 10 bases. From germline, CDR1 is SGHVS and CDR2 FNYEAQ. This CDR3 region has 15 residues. Unmatched junction bases numbered 4, after V lost 1 base and J lost 7 bases. The CDR3 sequence is CASSLGDRGGQPQHF. The DNA of the CDR3 is TGTGCCAGCAGCTTAGGGGACAGGGGTGGGCAGCCCCAGCATTTT. Variable domain in full (rest from reference TRBV7-6 and TRBJ1-5): GAGVSQSPRYKVTKRGQDVALRCDPISGHVSLYWYRQALGQGPEFLTYFNYEAQQDKSGLPNDRFSAERPEGSISTLTIQRTEQRDSAMYRCASSLGDRGGQPQHFGDGTRLSIL.

As concerns this clone: Sequence at one end of the junction differs from germline and may be a read error. The chain has TRBV7-7 and TRBJ1-1; 9 bases line up with TRBD1. CDR3 length: 13 amino acids. The germline gives CDR1 SSHAT, CDR2 FNYEAQ (reference sequence). As DNA, the CDR3 is TGTGCTAGCAGCCCCCGGACAGGGGATTTAGCTTTCTTT. Translation: CASSPRTGDLAFF.

This clone has just one count. This chain connects TRBV15 to TRBJ1-5; D perhaps matches TRBD1 (6 bases). From germline, CDR1 is LNHNV and CDR2 YYDKDF (reference sequence). V was pared by 0 bases and J by 6 bases, with 12 bases between. The CDR3 contains 15 residues. The DNA of the CDR3 is TGTGCCACCAGCAGAGATCTGGGGGCGGGTCAGCCCCAGCATTTT. Residues: CATSRDLGAGQPQHF.